A single sample is the source of the 25 T cell receptor beta chains below, sequenced in a study of regulatory T cells in long-lasting Graves disease. Arm-PCR of CDR3 regions with iRepertoire HTBI primers generated TCR beta libraries. TCRdb processed the multiplex PCR reads anew with MiXCR; each CDR3 protein has one entry. The repertoire holds over 500,000 distinct CDR3 sequences, with 15% to 20% as singletons. Indicated time point: newly diagnosed GD, antithyroid drugs for less than 3 months. The TCR library was prepared using RNA isolated from PBMCs. This sample was shared with a second study, whose subject was T cells in Graves' hyperthyroidism and ophthalmopathy.

The specimen was peripheral blood mononuclear cells (PBMCs), collected at new diagnosis, from a patient treated with antithyroid drugs. These receptor sequences come from a woman aged 25 to 39 with Graves disease.

There are many counts of this clonotype. A junction boundary mismatches the germline segment, possibly from a read error. The V call is TRBV20-1, the J call TRBJ2-1; TRBD1 matches 7 bases. Germline CDR1 DFQATT, CDR2 SNEGSKA (reference sequence). The CDR3 is 12 amino acids. CDR3 residues: CSARDRVGQQFF. DNA of the CDR3: TGCAGTGCCAGAGACAGGGTCGGTCAGCAGTTCTTC.

This clonotype was seen a few times. V and J are TRBV18 and TRBJ1-4; 7 nucleotides line up with TRBD1. The CDR3 totals 18 residues. CDR1 KGHSH and CDR2 LQKENI come from the germline V gene. After removal of 2 bases from V and 7 bases from J, the junction contained 16 bases not matched to a gene. The CDR3 region is CASSPSRTGSAEVEKLFF. Written as DNA, the CDR3 is TGTGCCAGCTCACCAAGTAGGACAGGTTCAGCCGAGGTTGAAAAACTGTTTTTT.

This clonotype appeared a few times. The chain links TRBV24-1 to TRBJ2-1, with a possible D match to TRBD2 (5 bases). V lost 8 bases to trimming and J lost 5 bases, with 6 bases between them. This CDR3 is 11 amino acids long. The germline CDR1 and CDR2 sequences are KGHDR and SFDVKD. The CDR3 coding sequence is TGTGCCACCAAGGGAGACAATGAGCAGTTCTTC. Translation: CATKGDNEQFF.

This clonotype has at least ten counts. This sequence joins TRBV6-2 or TRBV6-3 and TRBJ2-7; 8 bases are a match to TRBD2. The CDR3 loop spans 15 amino acids. Germline V gives CDR1 MNHEY, CDR2 SVGEGT. V shed 5 bases and J 3 bases; nucleotides not matched to a gene: 9. Here the CDR3 reads CASSEGSGRVYEQYF. CDR3 DNA: TGTGCCAGCAGTGAAGGGAGCGGGAGAGTCTACGAGCAGTACTTC.

In the case of this clonotype: Mismatch with germline at one junction end may stem from a read error. V gene TRBV7-6 combines with J gene TRBJ2-3, with 12 bases aligning to TRBD2. This CDR3 has 16 residues. CDR1 is SGHVS and CDR2 is FNYEAQ in the germline V gene. The CDR3 reads CVSSLREGLAGFTQYF. The DNA for the CDR3 is TGTGTCAGCAGCTTGCGTGAGGGACTAGCGGGTTTTACGCAGTATTTT.

This rearrangement joins TRBV9 to TRBJ2-5; TRBD2 matches 8 bases. J lost 4 bases, V lost 1 base, and 9 bases had no gene match. This CDR3 contains 16 residues. CDR1 and CDR2 from the germline V gene are SGDLS and YYNGEE. CDR3 in amino acids: CASSVRGAGVPETQYF. In DNA, the CDR3 is TGTGCCAGCAGCGTAAGGGGAGCGGGAGTTCCAGAGACCCAGTACTTC.

This clonotype was detected ten times or more. The J gene is TRBJ2-1, the V gene TRBV2; the match to TRBD1 covers 7 bases. In germline, CDR1 is SNHLY, CDR2 FYNNEI. CDR3 size: 14 residues. Losses at the gene ends were 6 bases for V and 0 bases for J; bases not matched to a gene: 2. The DNA for the CDR3 is TGTGCCAGCAGGGGACAGATCTCCTACAATGAGCAGTTCTTC. It is translated as CASRGQISYNEQFF. The full variable domain, rest sourced from reference TRBV2 and TRBJ2-1, is EPEVTQTPSHQVTQMGQEVILRCVPISNHLYFYWYRQILGQKVEFLVSFYNNEISEKSEIFDDQFSVERPDGSNFTLKIRSTKLEDSAMYFCASRGQISYNEQFFGPGTRLTVL.

V usage is TRBV5-1 and J usage is TRBJ2-1, with TRBD1 matching 10 bases. J gave up 8 bases and V 5 bases, and 4 bases lay outside the gene matches. Germline assignment: CDR1 SGHRS and CDR2 YFSETQ. The CDR3 loop spans 13 amino acids. The CDR3 nucleotides are TGCGCCAGCAGGCGGACAGGGGGACATGAGCAGTTCTTC. This encodes CASRRTGGHEQFF.

This clonotype occurred a few times. The chain combines TRBV2 with TRBJ1-2; D ambiguous. The germline CDR1 and CDR2 sequences are SNHLY and FYNNEI. Trimming took off 8 bases at V and 5 bases at J, with 9 bases between the two ends. The CDR3 extends over 11 amino acids. CDR3 loop: CASGGPYGYTF. CDR3 coding DNA: TGTGCCAGCGGAGGACCTTATGGCTACACCTTC.

This clonotype was found a few times. The chain has TRBV28 and TRBJ2-1; D unclear. Germline CDR1 MDHEN, CDR2 SYDVKM. V lost 10 bases and J lost 2, with 3 bases in between. The CDR3 covers 10 residues. DNA for the CDR3: TGTGCCACCGCCTACAATGAGCAGTTCTTC. Protein sequence: CATAYNEQFF.

V gene TRBV7-3 combines with J gene TRBJ2-1; D is undetermined. Germline-derived CDR1 and CDR2 are SGHTA and FQGTGA. The CDR3 sequence is 12 residues long. V lost 1 base and J 8 bases, leaving 6 bases between the germline ends. CDR3 DNA: TGTGCCAGCAGCTTAAATCTCGATGAGCAGTTCTTC. Amino acids: CASSLNLDEQFF.

The genes are TRBV19 and TRBJ2-5; D perhaps matches TRBD2 (6 bases). V lost 6 bases to trimming and J lost 1 base, with 15 bases between them. The CDR3 sequence is 15 residues long. Germline V gene data show CDR1 as LNHDA and CDR2 as SQIVND (reference sequence). CDR3 sequence reads: CASRRSLAVQETQYF. The CDR3 DNA sequence: TGTGCCAGTAGAAGATCGTTAGCGGTCCAAGAGACCCAGTACTTC.

This clonotype was observed a few times. This chain links TRBV20-1 with TRBJ2-3; possibly TRBD1 or TRBD2 for D (5 bases each). The CDR3 extends over 16 amino acids. V shed 8 bases and J shed 4 bases, with 25 bases lying between them. CDR1 is DFQATT and CDR2 is SNEGSKA in the germline V gene (reference sequence). CDR3: CSTTDLGELGPDTQYF. The CDR3 nucleotides are TGCAGTACCACCGACCTTGGGGAGCTGGGGCCAGATACGCAGTATTTT.

In this sample, this clonotype turned up many times. The rearrangement uses TRBV24-1 and TRBJ2-5; 13 nucleotides agree with TRBD2. Germline CDR1 and CDR2: KGHDR and SFDVKD. This CDR3 is 18 amino acids long. V dropped 3 bases and J dropped 5; count of bases not matched to a gene: 11. CDR3 amino acids: CATSDPGLAGLTTETQYF. The CDR3 nucleotides are TGTGCCACCAGTGATCCGGGACTAGCGGGACTAACGACGGAGACCCAGTACTTC.

This clonotype was seen ten or more times. The V call is TRBV6-1, the J call TRBJ1-1, with D possibly TRBD1 on 5 matching bases. Germline V gene sequence: CDR1 MNHNS, CDR2 SASEGT. V was clipped by 5 bases and J by 0 bases, with 13 bases between them. This CDR3 is built from 15 residues. The CDR3 protein is CASSHDRGLNTEAFF. The CDR3 DNA follows: TGTGCCAGCAGTCATGACAGAGGTCTGAACACTGAAGCTTTCTTT.

This clonotype came up many times. The V and J genes are TRBV24-1 and TRBJ1-5, with D tentatively TRBD1 (5 bases). The CDR3 is 13 residues long. Deletions cut 3 bases from V and 4 bases from J, with 6 bases between. In germline, CDR1 is KGHDR, CDR2 SFDVKD. CDR3 protein: CATSDTGNQPQHF. CDR3 DNA sequence: TGTGCCACCAGTGATACAGGTAATCAGCCCCAGCATTTT.

J is TRBJ1-1 and V is TRBV6-1; a possible D gene is TRBD1 (5 bases). V was shortened by 4 bases and J by 12 bases, with 12 bases between the two germline ends. Germline lookup yields CDR1 MNHNS and CDR2 SASEGT. The CDR3 consists of 11 residues. The CDR3 DNA follows: TGTGCCAGCAGTGGCGGGACCATGTCTTTCTTT. It yields the protein CASSGGTMSFF.

This clonotype has ten or more counts. The chain employs TRBV2 and TRBJ1-5, with a weak D call TRBD1 (6 bases). The CDR3 extends over 17 amino acids. The V end was cut by 5 bases, the J end by 1 base, with 18 bases between. The germline gives CDR1 SNHLY, CDR2 FYNNEI. The CDR3 loop is CASSRRGVGLSNQPQHF. As DNA, the CDR3 is TGTGCCAGCAGTCGGAGGGGGGTCGGACTAAGCAATCAGCCCCAGCATTTT.

The chain couples TRBV28 to TRBJ2-1; D gene unclear. V was trimmed by 6 bases and J by 4 bases, leaving 34 bases between them. CDR3 length equals 21 residues. The V gene's germline CDR1 is MDHEN and CDR2 SYDVKM. CDR3 nucleotide sequence: TGTGCCAGCAGCACGAAAGTTGGACGAACCACCAAATTAACCGTTTACAATGAGCAGTTCTTC. This sequence encodes CASSTKVGRTTKLTVYNEQFF.

This clonotype has a count of ten or more. The rearrangement links TRBV11-3 to TRBJ2-1; 11 nucleotides match TRBD2. This CDR3 region has 15 residues. The V and J ends lost 4 bases and 5 bases, in that order; junction bases with no gene match: 4. Germline V lookup: CDR1 SGHNT, CDR2 YENEEA. CDR3 DNA: TGTGCCAGCAGCTCCACACTAGCGGGGGACAATGAGCAGTTCTTC. Protein product: CASSSTLAGDNEQFF.

On this clonotype itself: This may arise from a read error, as a much more abundant clone is one base away. The J gene is TRBJ2-5, the V gene TRBV6-5; D is ambiguous. V dropped 2 bases and J dropped 5 bases, with 15 bases sitting between them. CDR3 size: 15 residues. Germline assignment: CDR1 MNHEY and CDR2 SVGAGI. The CDR3 region is CASSYPRVPGETQYF. For the CDR3, the DNA is TGTGCCAGCAGTTACCCGAGAGTACCCGGGGAGACCCAGTACTTC.

This clonotype was counted between two and nine times. This sequence joins TRBV12-3 or TRBV12-4 and TRBJ2-1; D may be TRBD1 or TRBD2 (5 bases each). The V gene lost 6 bases and the J gene lost 0 bases, with 18 bases spanning the gap. This CDR3 spans 17 amino acids. CDR3 nucleotide sequence: TGTGCCAGCAGCGGGACGGGGCCCTCTAGCTCCTACAATGAGCAGTTCTTC. It translates to CASSGTGPSSSYNEQFF.

This clonotype was picked up a small number of times. The chain carries TRBV27 and TRBJ2-2; 8 bases are shared with TRBD2. The length of the CDR3 is 17 residues. In germline, CDR1 is MNHEY, CDR2 SMNVEV (reference sequence). V lost 3 bases, J lost 8 bases, and 14 bases stayed unmatched. CDR3 residues: CASSLGREAPRGGELFF. DNA for the CDR3: TGTGCCAGCAGTTTGGGGCGGGAGGCACCTCGAGGTGGGGAGCTGTTTTTT.

This clonotype is a singleton in its sample. The J gene is TRBJ2-2, the V gene TRBV9; D uncertain. This CDR3 has 16 residues. V was shortened by 4 bases and J by 0 bases, with 13 bases between the two germline ends. CDR1 and CDR2 (germline): SGDLS, YYNGEE. CDR3 sequence: CASSTTGSANTGELFF. In DNA form, the CDR3 reads TGTGCCAGCAGCACCACCGGATCGGCGAACACCGGGGAGCTGTTTTTT.

This clonotype was seen at least ten times. The chain carries TRBV28 and TRBJ2-5; 11 nucleotides line up with TRBD1. Unmatched junction bases numbered 9, after V lost 4 bases and J lost 5 bases. This CDR3 comprises 16 residues. Germline CDR1 MDHEN, CDR2 SYDVKM. The CDR3 bases are TGTGCCAGCAGTTCCAGGACAGGGGGCGATTGGGAGACCCAGTACTTC. This encodes CASSSRTGGDWETQYF. The full variable domain, rest sourced from reference TRBV28 and TRBJ2-5, is DVKVTQSSRYLVKRTGEKVFLECVQDMDHENMFWYRQDPGLGLRLIYFSYDVKMKEKGDIPEGYSVSREKKERFSLILESASTNQTSMYLCASSSRTGGDWETQYFGPGTRLLVL.